This TCR beta chain appears in the sequencing data of a study of blood T cell repertoires in COVID-19. Background on the study: From T cells, B-cell-depleted T cells, or PBMCs came the material, which was cDNA or gDNA.

The CDR3 totals 12 residues. The V and J ends lost 5 bases and 0 bases respectively, with 6 bases between them. The germline V gene encodes CDR1 SGHRS and CDR2 YFSETQ. How the authors handled the data: Reference gene primers were amplified, and this amplification served to estimate nucleated cell counts. Sequencing was performed with immunoSEQ multiplex PCR; in TCRdb, only in-frame clones are kept and a portion is missing. D and trimming come from the DNA, and the V and J calls and clone size come from that table. Of tens of thousands of clones in the sample, around nine tenths were seen once. Sequencing input: peripheral blood. The clonotype was recovered from a woman aged 60-70 years with COVID-19, enrolled during active disease. This chain connects TRBV5-1 to TRBJ2-7; D unresolved. The CDR3 is CASRSSSYEQYF. CDR3 in DNA: TGCGCCAGCAGGTCATCCTCCTACGAGCAGTACTTC. The full variable domain, completed using reference TRBV5-1 and TRBJ2-7, is KAGVTQTPRYLIKTRGQQVTLSCSPISGHRSVSWYQQTPGQGLQFLFEYFSETQRNKGNFPGRFSGRQFSNSRSEMNVSTLELGDSALYLCASRSSSYEQYFGPGTRLTVT.